This entry lists 27 T cell receptor beta chains sequenced from one sample in a study of blood T cell repertoires in COVID-19. Some clones are missing from TCRdb's copy, which holds only in-frame ones; the method was immunoSEQ multiplex PCR. The sample includes roughly 180,000 clones, around 82% of them seen just once. Sequences were obtained from peripheral blood. These receptors came from a man aged 55 to 70 who had recovered from COVID-19.

This chain connects TRBV18 to TRBJ1-4, with 7 nucleotides matching TRBD1. The CDR3 sequence is 15 residues long. Trimming cost V 2 bases and J 5 bases; bases outside gene matches: 5. Looked up from germline, CDR1 is KGHSH and CDR2 is LQKENI. For the CDR3, the DNA is TGTGCCAGCTCACCAACGACAGGGCAGAATGAAAAACTGTTTTTT. Translated: CASSPTTGQNEKLFF. Supplemented by reference TRBV18 and TRBJ1-4, the full variable domain reads NAGVMQNPRHLVRRRGQEARLRCSPMKGHSHVYWYRQLPEEGLKFMVYLQKENIIDESGMPKERFSAEFPKEGPSILRIQQVVRGDSAAYFCASSPTTGQNEKLFFGSGTQLSVL.

The chain uses TRBV7-2 and TRBJ2-5, with a weak D call TRBD2 (6 bases). The CDR3 spans 16 residues. The germline CDR1 and CDR2 sequences are SGHTA and FQGNSA. Trimming cost V 1 base and J 7 bases, with 19 bases left between them. The CDR3 sequence is CASSLGDSGTAGTQYF. DNA of the CDR3: TGTGCCAGCAGCTTAGGGGATAGCGGAACCGCCGGGACCCAGTACTTC. Drawing the rest from reference TRBV7-2 and TRBJ2-5, the complete variable domain is GAGVSQSPSNKVTEKGKDVELRCDPISGHTALYWYRQSLGQGLEFLIYFQGNSAPDKSGLPSDRFSAERTGGSVSTLTIQRTQQEDSAVYLCASSLGDSGTAGTQYFGPGTRLLVL.

A few counts support this clone. The chain couples TRBV7-9 to TRBJ1-1, with D possibly matching TRBD1 (5 bases). Between the trimmed V and J ends, which lost 3 bases and 0 bases, there was a span of 8 bases. This CDR3 has 14 residues. In germline, CDR1 is SEHNR, CDR2 FQNEAQ (reference sequence). CDR3 nucleotide sequence: TGTGCCAGCAGCTTCGGGGGAATGAACACTGAAGCTTTCTTT. It specifies CASSFGGMNTEAFF.

This clone was detected once. J is TRBJ2-7 and V is TRBV14; 9 nucleotides line up with TRBD1. The CDR3 totals 16 residues. With V trimmed by 2 bases and J by 6 bases, 11 bases remained unmatched. Germline V gene data show CDR1 as SGHDN and CDR2 as FVKESK. CDR3 bases: TGTGCCAGCAGCCAACCTCCGACAGGGGGGTGGAGCGAGCAGTACTTC. Its translation: CASSQPPTGGWSEQYF.

The V and J genes are TRBV6-5 and TRBJ1-5; perhaps TRBD1 as D (6 bases). Germline values: CDR1 MNHEY, CDR2 SVGAGI. The CDR3 consists of 15 residues. V lost 6 bases to trimming and J lost 0 bases, with 12 bases between them. The CDR3 loop is CASRRTEDSNQPQHF. CDR3 DNA sequence: TGTGCCAGCAGGAGGACAGAAGATAGCAATCAGCCCCAGCATTTT.

This chain joins TRBV4-1 and TRBJ1-2, with 7 bases that match TRBD1. The CDR3 is 16 amino acids. From germline, CDR1 is MGHRA and CDR2 YSYEKL. Trimming took 0 bases from V and 8 from J; bases not matched to a gene: 12. The CDR3 region has the DNA TGCGCCAGCAGCCAAGAGGTCGGACAGGTTGGGGGAGGCTACACCTTC. This codes for CASSQEVGQVGGGYTF.

The chain employs TRBV10-3 and TRBJ1-1; a weak D match, TRBD1 (5 bases). Germline V gene sequence: CDR1 ENHRY, CDR2 SYGVKD. V was clipped by 3 bases and J by 0 bases, with 5 bases between them. The CDR3 covers 13 residues. The CDR3 is CAISDRVNTEAFF. As DNA, the CDR3 is TGTGCCATCAGTGACAGGGTGAACACTGAAGCTTTCTTT.

V usage is TRBV6-5 and J usage is TRBJ1-5; 11 bases align to TRBD1. The V segment lost 7 bases and the J segment 3 bases; nucleotides outside the gene matches: 5. From germline, CDR1 is MNHEY and CDR2 SVGAGI. CDR3 size: 15 residues. The CDR3 DNA reads as TGTGCCAGCACCTTGGACAGGGGGCCCAATCAGCCCCAGCATTTT. It is translated as CASTLDRGPNQPQHF.

The chain couples TRBV12-3 or TRBV12-4 to TRBJ1-1, with a tentative D call TRBD1 (5 bases). The V end lost 7 bases, the J end lost 6 bases, and 12 bases lay between the germline ends. The CDR3 consists of 12 residues. CDR3 DNA: TGTGCCAGCACCCAGGGAAGGGCTGAAGCTTTCTTT. As protein: CASTQGRAEAFF.

This chain uses TRBV3-1 (or the pseudogene TRBV3-2) with TRBJ1-2; 7 positions match TRBD1. V lost 4 bases, J lost 5 bases, and 7 bases stayed unmatched. Germline lookup yields CDR1 LGHDT and CDR2 YNNKEL (reference sequence). The CDR3 is made up of 14 amino acids. The CDR3 is CASSLSGTAYGYTF. DNA for the CDR3: TGTGCCAGCAGCCTCTCTGGGACAGCTTATGGCTACACCTTC.

This clone was found once. CDR3 residues: CASSLGGGSYNSPLHF. Written as DNA, the CDR3 is TGTGCCAGCAGCTTGGGCGGGGGCTCCTATAATTCACCCCTCCACTTT. The chain carries TRBV5-6 and TRBJ1-6; tentative D call: TRBD1 (5 bases). The V end was cut by 0 bases, the J end by 0 bases, with 7 bases between. The CDR3 consists of 16 residues. Germline CDR1 and CDR2: SGHDT and YYEEEE.

V is TRBV28 and J is TRBJ1-5; a possible D gene is TRBD1 (5 bases). V lost 8 bases to trimming and J lost 2 bases, with 19 bases between them. CDR1 MDHEN and CDR2 SYDVKM come from the germline V gene. The CDR3 sequence is 16 residues long. CDR3 protein: CASSLVRGAGNQPQHF. In DNA, the CDR3 is TGTGCCAGCTCCCTCGTTAGGGGCGCGGGCAATCAGCCCCAGCATTTT.

V and J are TRBV3-1 (or the pseudogene TRBV3-2) and TRBJ2-3; 11 nucleotides match TRBD2. The germline gives CDR1 LGHDT, CDR2 YNNKEL (reference sequence). The CDR3 sequence is 16 residues long. Trimming at V came to 0 bases and at J to 2 bases, leaving 1 base not matched to a gene. CDR3 protein: CASSQELAGVTDTQYF. CDR3 DNA sequence: TGTGCCAGCAGCCAAGAACTAGCGGGGGTCACAGATACGCAGTATTTT.

The rearrangement links TRBV19 to TRBJ2-5; D is perhaps TRBD1 (5 bases). CDR1 is LNHDA, CDR2 SQIVND, per germline (reference sequence). CDR3 length: 13 residues. V lost 2 bases and J 5 bases, leaving 9 bases between the germline ends. The CDR3 reads CASSIQGSETQYF. The DNA for the CDR3 is TGTGCCAGTAGTATACAGGGATCCGAGACCCAGTACTTC.

This clone was seen once. The rearrangement links TRBV29-1 to TRBJ2-2; the D gene is possibly TRBD1 (5 bases). Germline assignment: CDR1 SQVTM and CDR2 ANQGSEA. The CDR3 loop spans 15 amino acids. V was shortened by 7 bases and J by 7 bases, with 22 bases between the two germline ends. CDR3 nucleotide sequence: TGCAGCGGACGAGACAGCAGCTATTTTAGCGGGGAGCTGTTTTTT. Its protein is CSGRDSSYFSGELFF.

As for this clone: This same CDR3 is encoded by further DNA sequences in the sample. The chain couples TRBV19 to TRBJ2-3; 13 bases are a match to TRBD2. CDR3 size: 16 residues. The J segment lost 4 bases and the V segment lost 5 bases, leaving 6 bases of the junction unmatched. Germline-derived CDR1 and CDR2 are LNHDA and SQIVND (reference sequence). The CDR3 sequence: CASSLTSGGRSDTQYF. The CDR3 coding sequence is TGTGCCAGTAGTCTGACTAGCGGGGGGAGGTCAGATACGCAGTATTTT.

The chain links TRBV5-8 to TRBJ2-5, with 7 nucleotides matching TRBD1. The CDR3 spans 13 residues. J lost 5 bases, V lost 0 bases, and 1 base had no gene match. From germline, CDR1 is SGHTS and CDR2 YDEGEE. The CDR3 here is CASSLEDRETQYF. The CDR3, as DNA: TGTGCCAGCAGCTTGGAGGACAGGGAGACCCAGTACTTC.

This sequence joins TRBV21-1 and TRBJ2-5; the listed D gene, TRBD1, was not tested against the DNA. TRBV21-1 is tagged as a pseudogene. The CDR3 runs 15 residues. CDR3 sequence: CASSRQGAQEETQYF. Written as DNA, the CDR3 is TGTGCCAGCAGCAGACAGGGGGCGCAGGAAGAGACCCAGTACTTC.

This chain joins TRBV7-2 and TRBJ1-2; no definite D call. V was trimmed by 5 bases and J by 8 bases, leaving 15 bases between them. Germline CDR1 reads SGHTA; CDR2 reads FQGNSA. This CDR3 has 13 amino acids. The CDR3 DNA reads as TGTGCCAGCAGCATCCGGACGTCTAGCGGCTACACCTTC. It is translated as CASSIRTSSGYTF.

J is TRBJ2-3 and V is TRBV9; 9 bases align to TRBD2. The CDR3 sequence is 17 residues long. Trimming removed 0 bases from V and 4 bases from J; junction bases left unmatched: 9. Germline V gene sequence: CDR1 SGDLS, CDR2 YYNGEE. Here the CDR3 reads CASSVARLAGTSDTQYF. The CDR3 DNA reads TGTGCCAGCAGCGTAGCTCGGCTAGCGGGGACCTCAGATACGCAGTATTTT.

The genes are TRBV19 and TRBJ1-1, with TRBD1 matching over 9 bases. This CDR3 spans 15 amino acids. V dropped 6 bases and J dropped 6; count of bases not matched to a gene: 11. CDR1 is LNHDA, CDR2 SQIVND, per germline (reference sequence). CDR3 sequence: CASRQTGTGFAEAFF. CDR3 DNA sequence: TGTGCCAGTAGGCAGACCGGGACAGGGTTCGCTGAAGCTTTCTTT.

This clone showed up just once. The chain combines TRBV3-1 (or the pseudogene TRBV3-2) with TRBJ2-1; 11 nucleotides line up with TRBD1. Germline V gene lookup returns CDR1 LGHDT and CDR2 YNNKEL (reference sequence). This CDR3 has 15 residues. With V trimmed by 4 bases and J by 9 bases, 8 bases remained unmatched. The CDR3 spells CASSLAGQGVGEQFF. The CDR3 region has the DNA TGTGCCAGCAGCCTCGCGGGACAGGGGGTTGGTGAGCAGTTCTTC.

V and J are TRBV2 and TRBJ2-3; 8 nucleotides align to TRBD2. In germline, CDR1 is SNHLY, CDR2 FYNNEI. Losses at the gene ends were 8 bases for V and 3 bases for J; bases not matched to a gene: 7. The length of the CDR3 is 14 residues. CDR3 amino acids: CASALAGGTDTQYF. In DNA, the CDR3 is TGTGCCAGCGCTCTAGCGGGTGGTACAGATACGCAGTATTTT.

The chain combines TRBV19 with TRBJ1-5, with TRBD1 matching 7 bases. The J segment lost 4 bases and the V segment lost 3 bases, leaving 6 bases of the junction unmatched. This CDR3 spans 15 amino acids. Looked up from germline, CDR1 is LNHDA and CDR2 is SQIVND (reference sequence). CDR3 in amino acids: CASSIELGQNQPQHF. The CDR3 DNA reads as TGTGCCAGTAGTATTGAACTGGGACAGAATCAGCCCCAGCATTTT.

This sequence joins TRBV5-4 and TRBJ2-7; 8 bases line up with TRBD2. Germline CDR1 SGHNT, CDR2 YYREEE (reference sequence). The V gene end was trimmed by 2 bases and the J gene end by 4 bases; junction bases not matched to a gene: 8. There are 15 residues in the CDR3. In DNA, the CDR3 is TGTGCCAGCAGCTTAAGCGGGGGCCGGTCTTACGAGCAGTACTTC. Amino acid sequence: CASSLSGGRSYEQYF.

In the case of this clone: An end of the junction differs from the germline gene, which may be a read error. This chain joins TRBV6-4 and TRBJ2-3; the D gene is possibly TRBD1 (6 bases). Germline V gene sequence: CDR1 MRHNA, CDR2 SNTAGT. This CDR3 has 16 amino acids. CDR3 loop: CASSHSQQGGTDTQYF. The DNA for the CDR3 is TGTGCCAGCAGTCACTCCCAACAGGGCGGCACAGATACGCAGTATTTT.

This chain joins TRBV7-2 and TRBJ1-5; D is unclear. Germline-derived CDR1 and CDR2 are SGHTA and FQGNSA. The germline V and J ends were trimmed by 2 bases and 4 bases, with 3 bases remaining between them. The CDR3 covers 12 residues. This CDR3 reads CASSLSNQPQHF. The CDR3 DNA reads as TGTGCCAGCAGCTTATCGAATCAGCCCCAGCATTTT.